This T cell receptor (beta chain) was identified in a study of cytomegalovirus exposure and HLA in healthy donors. Study in general: Out of fewer than 400 genotyped donors, less than 90% belonged to the Caucasian-associated ancestry cluster.

J gave up 0 bases and V 6 bases, and 17 bases lay outside the gene matches. This CDR3 has 20 residues. Germline CDR1 is WSHSY and CDR2 is SAAADI. Study outcomes and limitations: Fewer than 20,000 TCR beta sequences were associated with HLA alleles at 0.05 false discovery rate in a later analysis. An apparent linkage of common viral pathogens to several of the most significant clusters emerged in a later analysis.

Regarding this clone: No antigen is known for it.

The PCR employed 60 Vbeta primers together with 13 Jbeta primers. The table came from immunoSEQ multiplex PCR; TCRdb's copy has only in-frame clones and leaves some out. The sample yields 170,000 or so clones, roughly 80% seen once. Sequenced input: PBMCs. This chain connects TRBV10-2 to TRBJ2-3, with TRBD2 matching over 11 bases. This clonotype was sampled from a man younger than 35 in good health and CMV-seronegative. The CDR3 DNA reads as TGCGCCAGCAGCGCCGCGGGAGTGACTAGCGGGGCAATGAGCACAGATACGCAGTATTTT. Amino acids: CASSAAGVTSGAMSTDTQYF.